The sequence of this T cell receptor (beta chain) was determined in a study of T cell repertoires in cytomegalovirus infection. In the study overall: CMV infection together with matching HLA type was indicated by public TCR beta signatures.

This CDR3 is built from 15 residues. The germline CDR1 and CDR2 sequences are SGHAT and FQNNGV. V lost 2 bases and J lost 2, with 11 bases in between. MiXCR, applied by TCRdb to the reads, yields one record per CDR3 protein. The sample lists fewer than 300,000 distinct CDR3 sequences, about 23% occurring once. Sequenced sample: PBMCs. The source of this sequence is a human donor in good health (CMV status not recorded). Some clones in this sample may be carry-over from other donors' samples. V usage is TRBV11-2 and J usage is TRBJ2-3; perhaps TRBD2 as D (6 bases). The CDR3 sequence is CASSLYGGITDTQYF. For the CDR3, the DNA is TGTGCCAGCAGCTTATACGGCGGGATCACAGATACGCAGTATTTT.